This record covers a single T cell receptor (beta chain). What it binds is unknown. The entry originates in a study of identical twins. Regarding the study as a whole: Out-of-frame TCR alpha sharing observed in monozygotic twins exceeded model estimates.

Via MiXCR, TCRdb re-called the 5' RACE reads, giving one row per CDR3 protein. The sample lists some 500,000 distinct CDR3 sequences, 9.5% to 10% seen once, with roughly 3% in the top ten. CDR1 is ENHRY and CDR2 is SYGVKD in the germline V gene. The CDR3 is made up of 14 amino acids. The data were also submitted as part of a second study, on yellow fever vaccine responses in identical twins.

The chain has TRBV10-3 and TRBJ2-2; tentatively, D is TRBD2 (6 bases). This receptor was obtained from a woman younger than 35 in good health. Sequenced sample: PBMCs. CDR3 DNA: TGTTCCACCGGAGGGAGTATGAACACCGGGGAGCTGTTTTTT. It codes for CSTGGSMNTGELFF.